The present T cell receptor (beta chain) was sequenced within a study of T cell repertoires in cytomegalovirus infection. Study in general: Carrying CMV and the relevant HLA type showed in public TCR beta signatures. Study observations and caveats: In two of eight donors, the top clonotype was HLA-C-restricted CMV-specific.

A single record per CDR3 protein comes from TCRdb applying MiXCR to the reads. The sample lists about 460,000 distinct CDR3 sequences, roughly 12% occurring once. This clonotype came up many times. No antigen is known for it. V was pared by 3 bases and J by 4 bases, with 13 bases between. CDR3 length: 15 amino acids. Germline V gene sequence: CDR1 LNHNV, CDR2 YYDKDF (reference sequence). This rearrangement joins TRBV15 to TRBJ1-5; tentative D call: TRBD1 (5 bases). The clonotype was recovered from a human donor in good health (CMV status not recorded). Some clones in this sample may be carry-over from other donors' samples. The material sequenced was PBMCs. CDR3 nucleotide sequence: TGTGCCACCAGCAGCCGGGACGGTACGAATCAGCCCCAGCATTTT. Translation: CATSSRDGTNQPQHF.